These 9 T cell receptor beta chains originate from one sample sequenced in a study of response to subunit inactivated influenza vaccine. TCRdb re-analysed the RT-PCR reads in MiXCR, keeping a single row per CDR3 protein. The sample shows about 160,000 distinct CDR3 sequences, under 13% of them seen only once. Sample: non-naive T cells sorted from PBMCs, taken more than 35 days after vaccination. These receptors originate from a man aged 45-65 years who received an inactivated influenza vaccine.

This clonotype was detected many times. This sequence joins TRBV4-2 and TRBJ1-4, with D perhaps matching TRBD1 (6 bases). Germline V gene lookup returns CDR1 LGHNA and CDR2 YNFKEQ. V was clipped by 6 bases and J by 5 bases, with 16 bases between them. The CDR3 spans 15 residues. CDR3: CASSSQGLRNEKLFF. CDR3 nucleotides: TGTGCCAGCAGTTCCCAGGGGTTAAGAAATGAAAAACTGTTTTTT.

DNA of the CDR3: TGTGCCAGCAGTTTAGTTTACGGCCCTGAAGCTTTCTTT. Protein sequence: CASSLVYGPEAFF. The chain is built from TRBV28 and TRBJ1-1; D unclear. Germline V gene sequence: CDR1 MDHEN, CDR2 SYDVKM. CDR3 length: 13 amino acids. Trimming removed 2 bases at V and 6 bases at J, with 10 bases between.

J is TRBJ2-1 and V is TRBV18, with 7 bases lining up with TRBD2. The J segment lost 5 bases and the V segment lost 3 bases, leaving 7 bases of the junction unmatched. The CDR3 runs to 15 residues. The germline gives CDR1 KGHSH, CDR2 LQKENI. CDR3 nucleotides: TGTGCCAGCTCACCTCCTAGCGGCCTCCACAATGAGCAGTTCTTC. The encoded protein is CASSPPSGLHNEQFF.

The genes are TRBV9 and TRBJ2-1; TRBD2 matches at 7 bases. CDR1 and CDR2 (germline): SGDLS, YYNGEE. The V gene end was trimmed by 4 bases and the J gene end by 0 bases; junction bases not matched to a gene: 13. CDR3 length: 18 amino acids. The CDR3 bases are TGTGCCAGCAGCTTGGAGTCTGGCGGGAGCTACTCCTACAATGAGCAGTTCTTC. Translating gives CASSLESGGSYSYNEQFF.

Concerning this clonotype itself: A single base separates this from a much larger clone, so it may be a read error. The gene calls are TRBV5-1 and TRBJ2-3; 7 bases agree with TRBD1. The CDR3 length is 17 residues. In germline, CDR1 is SGHRS, CDR2 YFSETQ. The CDR3 DNA reads TGCGCCATCAGCGTGGGGTGGGACAGACCCTGGGGAGATACGCAGTATTTT. Its protein product is CAISVGWDRPWGDTQYF.

The genes are TRBV7-9 and TRBJ1-1, with 7 positions matching TRBD1. CDR1 is SEHNR, CDR2 FQNEAQ, per germline (reference sequence). Trimming removed 4 bases from V and 6 bases from J; junction bases left unmatched: 2. The CDR3 length is 12 residues. The CDR3 nucleotides read TGTGCCAGCAGCTACGGGACAGCTGAAGCTTTCTTT. Translation: CASSYGTAEAFF.

This clonotype has at least ten counts. The chain couples TRBV28 to TRBJ1-1; D perhaps matches TRBD1 (5 bases). The V gene lost 5 bases and the J gene lost 4 bases, with 14 bases spanning the gap. This CDR3 comprises 14 residues. CDR1 and CDR2 (germline): MDHEN, SYDVKM. This chain's CDR3 is CASSPPGASTEAFF. Here the CDR3 DNA reads TGTGCCAGCAGTCCCCCCGGGGCAAGCACTGAAGCTTTCTTT.

Only a few counts were recorded for this clonotype. This chain uses TRBV28 with TRBJ1-5; D is uncertain. CDR1 and CDR2 (germline): MDHEN, SYDVKM. The V end lost 9 bases, the J end lost 9 bases, and 15 bases lay between the germline ends. This CDR3 has 12 residues. The CDR3 DNA is TGTGCCAGTCTGACGGGTAGATCGCCCCAGCATTTT. Residues: CASLTGRSPQHF.

In its sample, this clonotype was seen a few times. The V call is TRBV7-2, the J call TRBJ1-2; the D is unclear. Germline lookup yields CDR1 SGHTA and CDR2 FQGNSA. The CDR3 spans 15 residues. Trimming removed 2 bases at V and 0 bases at J, with 10 bases between. Here the CDR3 reads CASSLTLTANYGYTF. The CDR3 bases are TGTGCCAGCAGCTTAACCCTAACAGCTAACTATGGCTACACCTTC.